This passage covers 30 T cell receptor beta chains from one sample sequenced in a study of regulatory T cells in long-lasting Graves disease. Stated time point: persistent/refractory GD, antithyroid drugs over 5 years with positive TRAb. Researchers made the TCR library from RNA that was extracted from PBMCs. Assembly of TCR beta libraries relied on iRepertoire HTBI primers together with Arm-PCR of CDR3 regions. TCRdb reprocessed the multiplex PCR reads with MiXCR, giving one entry per CDR3 protein. The repertoire holds 650,000 to 850,000 distinct CDR3 sequences, 25% to 35% seen once, with under 50% in the top ten. The input for sequencing was peripheral blood mononuclear cells (PBMCs), taken when the disease was refractory, from a patient treated with antithyroid drugs. The receptors originated from a female donor with Graves disease.

The chain links TRBV29-1 to TRBJ2-2, with 13 bases fitting TRBD2. V shed 1 base, J shed 6 bases, and the junction held 8 bases outside the gene matches. The CDR3 extends over 17 amino acids. CDR1 is SQVTM and CDR2 is ANQGSEA in the germline V gene. CDR3 sequence (DNA): TGCAGCGTTGAAGGGACTAGCGGGAGAGTATCGCCCGGGGAGCTGTTTTTT. Its translation is CSVEGTSGRVSPGELFF.

This clonotype was counted only a few times. The chain combines TRBV15 with TRBJ1-1, with no clear D. V lost 4 bases to trimming and J lost 0 bases, with 24 bases between them. This CDR3 comprises 19 residues. Germline V gives CDR1 LNHNV, CDR2 YYDKDF (reference sequence). The CDR3 reads CATSKPERAAENLNTEAFF. In nucleotides, the CDR3 is TGTGCCACCAGCAAACCAGAGCGGGCAGCTGAGAACTTGAACACTGAAGCTTTCTTT.

The V call is TRBV29-1, the J call TRBJ1-1; perhaps TRBD1 as D (6 bases). The CDR3 has 13 residues. V lost 3 bases and J lost 5, with 13 bases in between. Germline loops: CDR1 SQVTM, CDR2 ANQGSEA. CDR3 loop: CSVEGGLRTEAFF. The CDR3 DNA reads as TGCAGCGTTGAGGGGGGGCTGAGGACTGAAGCTTTCTTT. Based on the CDR3 plus reference TRBV29-1 and TRBJ1-1, the full variable domain is SAVISQKPSRDICQRGTSLTIQCQVDSQVTMMFWYRQQPGQSLTLIATANQGSEATYESGFVIDKFPISRPNLTFSTLTVSNMSPEDSSIYLCSVEGGLRTEAFFGQGTRLTVV.

This clonotype was detected ten times or more. The V call is TRBV2, the J call TRBJ2-6, with a weak D call TRBD1 (6 bases). Germline CDR1 and CDR2: SNHLY and FYNNEI. Trimming took 4 bases from V and 4 from J, leaving 11 bases between them. The CDR3 is 15 residues long. The CDR3 bases are TGTGCCAGCAGTGGCGACAGGTCCGGGGCCAACGTCCTGACTTTC. It encodes CASSGDRSGANVLTF.

This chain connects TRBV29-1 to TRBJ2-7; 11 nucleotides align to TRBD2. Germline V gene data show CDR1 as SQVTM and CDR2 as ANQGSEA. The CDR3 extends over 18 amino acids. V shed 1 base and J 0 bases; nucleotides not matched to a gene: 11. The CDR3 region is CSVEGEASGRSSSYEQYF. CDR3 in DNA: TGCAGCGTTGAAGGGGAGGCTAGCGGGAGGTCTAGCTCCTACGAGCAGTACTTC.

This clonotype was seen repeatedly, ten times or more. V and J are TRBV15 and TRBJ1-4; 10 positions agree with TRBD1. Per the germline V gene, CDR1 is LNHNV and CDR2 is YYDKDF (reference sequence). Trimming removed 5 bases from V and 5 bases from J; junction bases left unmatched: 8. The CDR3 is 16 amino acids. CDR3: CATSVGTGALNEKLFF. CDR3 coding DNA: TGTGCCACCAGCGTGGGGACAGGGGCTTTAAATGAAAAACTGTTTTTT.

This clonotype was counted many times. J is TRBJ1-2 and V is TRBV2; D is unclear. The CDR3 is made up of 13 amino acids. Germline CDR1 reads SNHLY; CDR2 reads FYNNEI. The germline V and J ends were trimmed by 1 base and 6 bases, with 9 bases remaining between them. This CDR3 is CASSEGIRHGYTF. The CDR3 DNA reads as TGTGCCAGCAGTGAAGGCATTCGCCATGGCTACACCTTC.

The chain couples TRBV6-2 or TRBV6-3 to TRBJ2-1; D is possibly TRBD1 (6 bases). Germline V gene lookup returns CDR1 MNHEY and CDR2 SVGEGT. The CDR3 length is 14 residues. The V gene lost 6 bases and the J gene lost 4 bases, with 13 bases spanning the gap. CDR3 protein: CASRPDRPYNEQFF. The CDR3, as DNA: TGTGCCAGCAGGCCCGACAGGCCGTACAATGAGCAGTTCTTC.

V gene TRBV27 combines with J gene TRBJ1-4; D gene ambiguous. The CDR3 is made up of 12 amino acids. The germline gives CDR1 MNHEY, CDR2 SMNVEV (reference sequence). Trimming stripped 4 bases from V and 7 bases from J, with 7 bases between. This CDR3 is CASSSYLEKLFF. The CDR3 coding sequence is TGTGCCAGCAGTTCGTACCTTGAAAAACTGTTTTTT.

This clonotype was counted many times. This chain uses TRBV6-1 with TRBJ2-7; D not resolved. Trimming took 3 bases from V and 3 from J, leaving 12 bases between them. From germline, CDR1 is MNHNS and CDR2 SASEGT. This CDR3 region has 14 residues. The CDR3 DNA reads as TGTGCCAGCAGTGACCTGGGAAAGGACTACGAGCAGTACTTC. As protein: CASSDLGKDYEQYF.

About this clonotype itself: The germline gene is not matched at one end of the junction; a read error may be the cause. The chain recombines TRBV12-3 or TRBV12-4 with TRBJ1-1; D uncertain. The CDR3 totals 11 residues. The CDR3 spells CASSHGVEASF. The CDR3 bases are TGTGCCAGCAGCCATGGGGTAGAAGCTTCCTTT.

In nucleotides, the CDR3 is TGTGCTAGTGGGACGCGGGGGCCTGCCTACGAGCAGTACTTC. Amino acid sequence: CASGTRGPAYEQYF. The chain combines TRBV12-5 with TRBJ2-7; TRBD2 is a possible D gene (7 bases). Trimming shortened V by 6 bases and J by 2 bases, and 14 bases separated the two germline ends. CDR3 length: 14 residues. From germline, CDR1 is LGHNT and CDR2 FRNRAP.

This clonotype was detected only a few times. The chain joins TRBV7-9 to TRBJ1-2, with D maybe TRBD1 (6 bases). Trimming pared 6 bases from V and 6 bases from J, leaving 17 bases between. Germline assignment: CDR1 SEHNR and CDR2 FQNEAQ (reference sequence). This CDR3 is 14 amino acids long. CDR3 in DNA: TGTGCCAGCAGAGGGCAGGGGAGTGGAGATGGCTACACCTTC. This gives the protein CASRGQGSGDGYTF. The full variable domain, completed using reference TRBV7-9 and TRBJ1-2, is DTGVSQNPRHKITKRGQNVTFRCDPISEHNRLYWYRQTLGQGPEFLTYFQNEAQLEKSRLLSDRFSAERPKGSFSTLEIQRTEQGDSAMYLCASRGQGSGDGYTFGSGTRLTVV.

The genes are TRBV29-1 and TRBJ2-6; no firm D call. Germline loops: CDR1 SQVTM, CDR2 ANQGSEA. The CDR3 spans 13 residues. Between the trimmed V and J ends, which lost 2 bases and 2 bases, there was a span of 4 bases. The CDR3 reads CSVESTGANVLTF. The CDR3 DNA is TGCAGCGTTGAATCGACTGGGGCCAACGTCCTGACTTTC.

The chain recombines TRBV5-1 with TRBJ1-2, with D maybe TRBD1 (5 bases). The germline CDR1 and CDR2 sequences are SGHRS and YFSETQ. V shed 0 bases and J shed 4 bases, with 10 bases lying between them. The CDR3 contains 14 residues. The CDR3 DNA is TGCGCCAGCAGCTTGGACAGGATGATCTATGGCTACACCTTC. It codes for CASSLDRMIYGYTF.

This clonotype showed up many times. Here the CDR3 DNA reads TGCAGTACTAAGCGGGACGGGAGCTCCTACGAGCAGTACTTC. The encoded protein is CSTKRDGSSYEQYF. This sequence joins TRBV20-1 and TRBJ2-7, with TRBD2 matching 7 bases. The V and J ends lost 8 bases and 0 bases, in that order; junction bases with no gene match: 10. The CDR3 is made up of 14 amino acids. Germline V gene lookup returns CDR1 DFQATT and CDR2 SNEGSKA (reference sequence).

The table lists this clonotype with a few counts. The gene calls are TRBV6-5 and TRBJ2-7; 13 nucleotides match TRBD2. V lost 2 bases to trimming and J lost 5 bases; unmatched junction nucleotides: 3. CDR1 MNHEY and CDR2 SVGAGI come from the germline V gene. The CDR3 is made up of 15 amino acids. CDR3 in DNA: TGTGCCAGCAGTTACCAACTAGCGGGAGGGCACGAGCAGTACTTC. Protein: CASSYQLAGGHEQYF.

This clonotype is a singleton in its sample. The CDR3, as DNA: TGTGCCAGCAGCGACAGGGTCTTCAATGAGCAGTTCTTC. It specifies CASSDRVFNEQFF. The chain joins TRBV6-2 or TRBV6-3 to TRBJ2-1, with 7 bases identical to TRBD1. The CDR3 has 13 residues. Trimming at V came to 6 bases and at J to 6 bases, leaving 5 bases not matched to a gene. Per the germline V gene, CDR1 is MNHEY and CDR2 is SVGEGT.

In DNA form, the CDR3 reads TGTGCCAGCAGCGCCGGGACAGGAAGGGTCTACACCTTC. Translated, it gives CASSAGTGRVYTF. The chain carries TRBV3-1 and TRBJ1-2; 8 nucleotides match TRBD1. The germline CDR1 and CDR2 sequences are LGHDT and YNNKEL (reference sequence). The CDR3 totals 13 residues. Trimming removed 5 bases from V and 10 bases from J; junction bases left unmatched: 9. The full variable domain, rest sourced from reference TRBV3-1 and TRBJ1-2, is DTAVSQTPKYLVTQMGNDKSIKCEQNLGHDTMYWYKQDSKKFLKIMFSYNNKELIINETVPNRFSPKSPDKAHLNLHINSLELGDSAVYFCASSAGTGRVYTFGSGTRLTVV.

The chain employs TRBV20-1 and TRBJ1-4; D is uncertain. Germline V lookup: CDR1 DFQATT, CDR2 SNEGSKA (reference sequence). V lost 4 bases and J 2 bases, leaving 14 bases between the germline ends. The CDR3 has 15 residues. CDR3 sequence (DNA): TGCAGTGCTAAAGATCAGCGGAGGACTAATGAAAAACTGTTTTTT. Residues: CSAKDQRRTNEKLFF.

The J gene is TRBJ1-2, the V gene TRBV11-2; no reliable D call. From germline, CDR1 is SGHAT and CDR2 FQNNGV. This CDR3 has 14 residues. V was pared by 4 bases and J by 7 bases, with 16 bases between. The CDR3 loop reads CASSSWTDLFGYTF. CDR3 nucleotide sequence: TGTGCCAGCAGCTCCTGGACGGACCTATTTGGCTACACCTTC.

In this sample, this clonotype turned up many times. The J gene is TRBJ2-5, the V gene TRBV11-3; the D gene is possibly TRBD2 (10 bases). Germline V lookup: CDR1 SGHNT, CDR2 YENEEA. CDR3 length: 17 residues. Trimming took 5 bases from V and 2 from J, leaving 21 bases between them. Written as DNA, the CDR3 is TGTGCCAGCAGCCAACGGACTAGCGGACAGGGGCAAGAGACCCAGTACTTC. It is translated as CASSQRTSGQGQETQYF.

This clonotype has a handful of counts. The genes are TRBV10-3 and TRBJ1-4; no clear D. The length of the CDR3 is 13 residues. From germline, CDR1 is ENHRY and CDR2 SYGVKD. V lost 3 bases and J lost 7, with 9 bases in between. The CDR3 here is CAISDRGSEKLFF. CDR3 nucleotides: TGTGCCATCAGTGACCGGGGTTCTGAAAAACTGTTTTTT.

This clonotype showed up just a few times. The rearrangement joins TRBV9 to TRBJ2-2; no clear D gene. Trimming removed 4 bases at V and 6 bases at J, with 4 bases between. Germline CDR1 is SGDLS and CDR2 is YYNGEE. The CDR3 extends over 11 amino acids. In DNA form, the CDR3 reads TGTGCCAGCAGCACAGCCGGGGAGCTGTTTTTT. Translated: CASSTAGELFF.

The J gene is TRBJ2-2, the V gene TRBV2; tentatively, D is TRBD1 or TRBD2 (5 bases each). Trimming took 5 bases from V and 2 from J, leaving 18 bases between them. Germline CDR1 SNHLY, CDR2 FYNNEI. The length of the CDR3 is 17 residues. CDR3 residues: CASSPSPGSPNTGELFF. In DNA form, the CDR3 reads TGTGCCAGCAGTCCCAGCCCAGGGAGTCCCAACACCGGGGAGCTGTTTTTT.

Only a few counts were recorded for this clonotype. This chain uses TRBV12-5 with TRBJ1-3; 7 nucleotides match TRBD1. The germline V gene encodes CDR1 LGHNT and CDR2 FRNRAP. This CDR3 has 13 amino acids. The J segment lost 4 bases and the V segment lost 6 bases, leaving 3 bases of the junction unmatched. The CDR3 coding sequence is TGTGCTAGTGGCCCGACAGGGGGAAACACCATATATTTT. Translation gives CASGPTGGNTIYF.

V usage is TRBV12-3 or TRBV12-4 and J usage is TRBJ2-7, with 9 bases that match TRBD1. Trimming took 5 bases from V and 5 from J; bases not matched to a gene: 7. This CDR3 has 14 amino acids. As DNA, the CDR3 is TGTGCCAGCAGTACCGGGACAGGGACGCACGAGCAGTACTTC. It specifies CASSTGTGTHEQYF.

The rearrangement links TRBV19 to TRBJ2-5, with a tentative D call TRBD2 (6 bases). Germline V gives CDR1 LNHDA, CDR2 SQIVND (reference sequence). CDR3 length equals 16 residues. V gave up 5 bases and J gave up 4 bases, with 20 bases separating them. The CDR3 reads CASSGGLTDPRETQYF. The CDR3, as DNA: TGTGCCAGTAGTGGAGGACTAACCGATCCGCGAGAGACCCAGTACTTC.

This chain joins TRBV5-1 and TRBJ2-5, with D possibly called TRBD1 or TRBD2 (5 bases each). This CDR3 has 15 amino acids. Germline V gives CDR1 SGHRS, CDR2 YFSETQ. With 4 bases removed from V and 4 bases from J, the gap between germline ends came to 17 bases. The CDR3 bases are TGCGCCAGCAGCCTGGGACGGCCCTCTGGAGAGACCCAGTACTTC. It is translated as CASSLGRPSGETQYF.

At least ten counts were recorded for this clonotype. This chain connects TRBV27 to TRBJ1-1, with 8 bases aligning to TRBD1. Germline-derived CDR1 and CDR2 are MNHEY and SMNVEV (reference sequence). V was clipped by 3 bases and J by 4 bases; unmatched bases: 10. The CDR3 is made up of 16 amino acids. CDR3 nucleotide sequence: TGTGCCAGCAGTTTTGCAGGGGGCAGTTGGGCCACTGAAGCTTTCTTT. Translating gives CASSFAGGSWATEAFF.